This T cell receptor (beta chain) was obtained from a study of T-cell reconstitution after alpha-beta-depleted transplantation in children. The CDR3 is 13 amino acids. Trimming took 5 bases from V and 2 from J, leaving 9 bases between them. CDR1 SGHRS and CDR2 YFSETQ come from the germline V gene. This clonotype has a count of ten or more. Preparing the TCRbeta library involved the use of unique molecular identifiers. One entry per CDR3 protein, called by TCRdb with MiXCR from the PCR reads. The sample includes 420,000 or so distinct CDR3 sequences, approximately 10% seen only once; the top ten take roughly 6%.

The chain uses TRBV5-1 and TRBJ2-3; the D gene is possibly TRBD2 (6 bases). The sample in question was PBMCs from the stem cell graft donor, obtained from the stem cell graft. This TCR derives from a human donor who donated a stem cell graft to a child with acute myeloid leukemia. CDR3 DNA sequence: TGCGCCAGCAGACGGGACTTCACAGATACGCAGTATTTT. It translates to CASRRDFTDTQYF.